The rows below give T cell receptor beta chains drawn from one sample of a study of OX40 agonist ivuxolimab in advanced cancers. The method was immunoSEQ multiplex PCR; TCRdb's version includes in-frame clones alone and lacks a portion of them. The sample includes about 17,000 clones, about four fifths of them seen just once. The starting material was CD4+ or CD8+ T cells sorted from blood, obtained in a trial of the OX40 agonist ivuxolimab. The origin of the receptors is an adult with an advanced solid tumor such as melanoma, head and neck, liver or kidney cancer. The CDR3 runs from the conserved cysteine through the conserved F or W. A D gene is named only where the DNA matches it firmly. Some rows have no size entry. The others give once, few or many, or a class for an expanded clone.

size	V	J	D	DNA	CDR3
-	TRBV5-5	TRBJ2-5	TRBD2	TGTGCCAGCAGCTTTGGGAGCGGGGGCGAGACCCAGTACTTC	CASSFGSGGETQYF
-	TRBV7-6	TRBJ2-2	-	TGTGCCAGCAGCTTATTGGGGGACGGGGAGCTGTTTTTT	CASSLLGDGELFF
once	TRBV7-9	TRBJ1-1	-	TGTGCCAGCAGCTTACCTTTTACAGGTGGCAGGACTGAAGCTTTCTTT	CASSLPFTGGRTEAFF
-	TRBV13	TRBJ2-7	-	TGTGCCAGCAGCCTACAGGAAACAGGGCCCTACGAGCAGTACTTC	CASSLQETGPYEQYF
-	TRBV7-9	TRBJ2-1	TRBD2	TGTGCCAGCAGCTCGGGGGGGCAGTTCATTGAGCAGTTCTTC	CASSSGGQFIEQFF
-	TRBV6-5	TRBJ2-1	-	TGTGCCAGCAGTTTTGGGGGGAACTCCTACAATGAGCAGTTCTTC	CASSFGGNSYNEQFF
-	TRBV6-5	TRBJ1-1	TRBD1	TGTGCCACCTGGGACAGAGGATTTATGAACACTGAAGCTTTCTTT	CATWDRGFMNTEAFF
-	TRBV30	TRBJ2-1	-	TGTGCCTGGGTGGAGAGGGGGGCCTACAATGAGCAGTTCTTC	CAWVERGAYNEQFF
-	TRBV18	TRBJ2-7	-	TGTGCCAGCTCACCATCGCAGGGAGGAGCGGGCGAGCAGTACTTC	CASSPSQGGAGEQYF
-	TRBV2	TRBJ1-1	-	TGTGCCAGCACCGGGCCAACAAAAGCTTTCTTT	CASTGPTKAFF
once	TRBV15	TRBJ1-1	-	TGTGCCACCAGCAGAGGCCAGGGCAACACTGAAGCTTTCTTT	CATSRGQGNTEAFF
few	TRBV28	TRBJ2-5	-	TGTGCCAGCAGTTTACAACAGGAGATTCAAGAGACCCAGTACTTC	CASSLQQEIQETQYF
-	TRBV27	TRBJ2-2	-	TGTGCCAGCAGTTTGAGAGGGACCGGGGAGCTGTTTTTT	CASSLRGTGELFF
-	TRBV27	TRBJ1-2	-	TGTGCCAGCAGTTTATCGTCGAGTAACTATGGCTACACCTTC	CASSLSSSNYGYTF